Listed below are T cell receptor beta chains from one sample, sequenced in a study of CD8 T cells in Susac syndrome. TCRdb passed the immunoSEQ multiplex PCR reads through MiXCR, listing each CDR3 protein once. The table lists about 180,000 distinct CDR3 sequences, under 95% of them singletons. Sequencing was performed on CD4+ T cells from PBMCs. The receptors shown here come from a human donor with Susac syndrome. Both conserved end residues are part of each CDR3. The D gene is left open where the match is weak. Size is stated for part of the rows, as once, few or many counts, or as a class when the clone is expanded.

J,size,D,V,CDR3,DNA
TRBJ2-5,-,-,TRBV15,CATSRALQETQYF,TGTGCCACCAGCAGAGCCTTACAAGAGACCCAGTACTTC
TRBJ2-7,-,TRBD2,TRBV7-2,CASSLSAGGTYEQYF,TGTGCCAGCAGCTTATCAGCGGGGGGCACCTACGAGCAGTACTTC
TRBJ1-1,-,-,TRBV7-2,CASSLHMNTEAFF,TGTGCCAGCAGCTTACACATGAACACTGAAGCTTTCTTT
TRBJ2-2,-,TRBD1,TRBV12-3/TRBV12-4,CASSPRTGAGGELFF,TGTGCCAGCAGTCCCAGGACAGGGGCAGGCGGGGAGCTGTTTTTT
TRBJ1-4,-,-,TRBV20-1,CSARRQGTEKLFF,TGCAGTGCTAGAAGGCAGGGGACTGAAAAACTGTTTTTT
TRBJ2-4,-,TRBD1,TRBV9,CASSTSDRGAKNIQYF,TGTGCCAGCAGCACTTCAGACAGGGGCGCCAAAAACATTCAGTACTTC
TRBJ1-2,-,TRBD1,TRBV2,CASSVGQGLEGYTF,TGTGCCAGCAGTGTGGGACAGGGCCTGGAGGGCTACACCTTC
TRBJ2-1,once,-,TRBV12-5,CASGLVIGGPINEQFF,TGTGCTAGTGGTTTGGTAATTGGGGGGCCAATCAATGAGCAGTTCTTC
TRBJ2-7,-,-,TRBV7-2,CASSLSPGYYEQYF,TGTGCCAGCAGCTTATCTCCAGGGTACTACGAGCAGTACTTC
TRBJ1-2,-,TRBD1,TRBV9,CASSPRDRGFNGYTF,TGTGCCAGCAGCCCTAGGGACAGGGGGTTTAATGGCTACACCTTC
TRBJ1-5,-,-,TRBV20-1,CSARDFGSGQPQHF,TGCAGTGCTAGAGATTTCGGATCGGGTCAGCCCCAGCATTTT
TRBJ2-7,-,TRBD1,TRBV9,CASSATGGPSSYEQYF,TGTGCCAGCAGCGCAACAGGGGGCCCAAGCTCCTACGAGCAGTACTTC
TRBJ1-1,once,-,TRBV20-1,CSARDLSKSNTEAFF,TGCAGTGCTAGAGATCTATCGAAATCAAACACTGAAGCTTTCTTT
TRBJ2-5,-,-,TRBV2,CASSEMETQYF,TGTGCCAGCAGCGAAATGGAGACCCAGTACTTC
TRBJ1-6,-,TRBD1,TRBV20-1,CSARALTGVPYNSPLHF,TGCAGTGCTAGAGCCTTAACAGGGGTCCCCTATAATTCACCCCTCCACTTT
TRBJ2-7,-,TRBD2,TRBV5-6,CASSPGLAGGRYEQYF,TGTGCCAGCAGCCCGGGACTAGCGGGGGGCCGCTACGAGCAGTACTTC
TRBJ2-7,-,-,TRBV6-2/TRBV6-3,CASSPDRFARQYF,TGTGCCAGCAGCCCGGACAGATTCGCGAGGCAGTACTTC
TRBJ1-2,-,TRBD1,TRBV10-3,CAIRAQGEYGYTF,TGTGCCATCAGGGCACAGGGGGAATATGGCTACACCTTC
TRBJ1-4,-,-,TRBV20-1,CSARDRTNEKLFF,TGCAGTGCTAGGGACAGAACTAATGAAAAACTGTTTTTT
TRBJ2-1,-,-,TRBV7-2,CASSFSGKGTQFF,TGTGCCAGCAGCTTTTCTGGGAAGGGTACGCAGTTCTTC
TRBJ2-3,-,-,TRBV29-1,CSSGLFLTDTQYF,TGCAGCTCAGGACTTTTCCTCACAGATACGCAGTATTTT
TRBJ1-2,-,TRBD1,TRBV12-3/TRBV12-4,CASTIGTGGDWPPNGYTF,TGTGCCAGCACCATCGGGACAGGGGGCGACTGGCCTCCAAATGGCTACACCTTC
TRBJ1-2,once,TRBD1,TRBV29-1,CSVPLLDRSYYGYTF,TGCAGCGTTCCTCTCCTGGACAGGAGCTACTATGGCTACACCTTC
TRBJ2-5,-,TRBD1,TRBV6-1,CASSLNPGGEETQYF,TGTGCCAGCAGTCTCAACCCAGGGGGCGAAGAGACCCAGTACTTC
TRBJ2-5,-,TRBD2,TRBV18,CASSPASGAETQYF,TGTGCCAGCTCACCAGCTAGCGGGGCAGAGACCCAGTACTTC
TRBJ2-4,-,-,TRBV19,CASRKQYRGAKNIQYF,TGTGCCAGTAGAAAACAATATCGGGGGGCCAAAAACATTCAGTACTTC
TRBJ2-1,-,-,TRBV20-1,CSARRLNRNEQFF,TGCAGTGCTAGAAGACTAAACCGAAATGAGCAGTTCTTC
TRBJ1-2,-,TRBD1,TRBV6-1,CASRMDRDYGYTF,TGTGCCAGCCGCATGGACAGGGACTATGGCTACACCTTC
TRBJ2-7,once,-,TRBV11-2,CASSPDRSYEQYF,TGTGCCAGCAGCCCTGACAGGTCCTACGAGCAGTACTTC
TRBJ1-2,-,TRBD1,TRBV12-3/TRBV12-4,CASSLSGRGLDTF,TGTGCCAGCAGTTTATCAGGCAGGGGGCTTGATACCTTC
TRBJ2-3,-,-,TRBV5-4,CASSLGAGLKDTQYF,TGTGCCAGCAGCTTGGGCGCAGGATTGAAAGATACGCAGTATTTT
TRBJ2-5,once,-,TRBV15,CATSSGQKVQETQYF,TGTGCCACGTCTTCAGGGCAGAAGGTTCAAGAGACCCAGTACTTC
TRBJ2-4,-,-,TRBV20-1,CSARDTGRNIQYF,TGCAGTGCTAGGGACACCGGGCGGAACATTCAGTACTTC
TRBJ1-2,-,TRBD1,TRBV4-3,CASSQPMTGAGGYTF,TGCGCCAGCAGCCAGCCCATGACAGGGGCTGGAGGCTACACCTTC
TRBJ2-7,-,-,TRBV13,CASGFGPVEQYF,TGTGCCAGCGGATTTGGACCCGTCGAGCAGTACTTC
TRBJ1-5,-,TRBD1,TRBV29-1,CSAGTGGNQPQHF,TGCAGCGCCGGGACAGGGGGAAATCAGCCCCAGCATTTT
TRBJ1-2,-,-,TRBV6-5,CASSYVAGLRGYTF,TGTGCCAGCAGTTACGTCGCAGGCCTACGTGGCTACACCTTC
TRBJ2-3,-,-,TRBV7-2,CASSLGIHTDTQYF,TGTGCCAGCAGCTTGGGGATACACACAGATACGCAGTATTTT
TRBJ1-2,few,-,TRBV4-2,CASSQDTGTYGYTF,TGTGCCAGCAGCCAAGATACGGGGACCTATGGCTACACCTTC
TRBJ2-1,-,TRBD2,TRBV29-1,CSVASGRYNEQFF,TGCAGCGTCGCTAGCGGACGGTACAATGAGCAGTTCTTC
TRBJ2-1,-,-,TRBV20-1,CSASPHHHEQFF,TGCAGTGCTAGCCCTCATCACCATGAGCAGTTCTTC
TRBJ1-6,-,-,TRBV4-3,CASSQDFTQSYSPLHF,TGCGCCAGCAGCCAAGATTTCACACAGAGTTATTCACCCCTCCACTTT